A single sample gave rise to the 23 T cell receptor beta chains below, sequenced in a study of T cell changes during pregnancy in multiple sclerosis. Here immunoSEQ multiplex PCR was the method, and the copy in TCRdb shows in-frame clones only, minus some. The table lists tens of thousands of clones, about 94% of them singletons. The sequences come from CD4+ T cells from peripheral blood mononuclear cells, collected in the second trimester of pregnancy. All receptors come from a female donor with multiple sclerosis, enrolled in a pregnancy study.

This clone occurred once. V gene TRBV2 combines with J gene TRBJ1-2; TRBD1 agrees at 8 bases. From germline, CDR1 is SNHLY and CDR2 FYNNEI. The CDR3 has 13 amino acids. Trimming cost V 6 bases and J 7 bases; bases outside gene matches: 7. CDR3 DNA sequence: TGTGCCAGCAGGAGCGGACAGGGAGGTGGCTACACCTTC. Its protein is CASRSGQGGGYTF.

This chain connects TRBV7-3 to TRBJ2-1; maybe TRBD1 (5 bases). There are 12 residues in the CDR3. Germline-derived CDR1 and CDR2 are SGHTA and FQGTGA. Trimming pared 4 bases from V and 6 bases from J, leaving 7 bases between. CDR3 residues: CASSSGLNEQFF. CDR3 in DNA: TGTGCCAGCAGCTCAGGGCTCAATGAGCAGTTCTTC.

This clone has a handful of counts. The chain carries TRBV28 and TRBJ1-1; D is perhaps TRBD1 (6 bases). Germline V gene data show CDR1 as MDHEN and CDR2 as SYDVKM. The CDR3 has 14 amino acids. V lost 7 bases and J 0 bases, leaving 12 bases between the germline ends. As DNA, the CDR3 is TGTGCCAGCACTGCAGGGGCCCTGAACACTGAAGCTTTCTTT. It encodes CASTAGALNTEAFF.

The gene calls are TRBV20-1 and TRBJ1-1; D unresolved. CDR1 and CDR2 (germline): DFQATT, SNEGSKA (reference sequence). The CDR3 covers 11 residues. V dropped 3 bases and J dropped 10 bases, with 12 bases sitting between them. The CDR3 nucleotides read TGCAGTGCTAGGGACCCGGGAAGAGCTTTCTTT. This codes for CSARDPGRAFF.

The chain recombines TRBV7-3 with TRBJ2-7, with D possibly matching TRBD2 (6 bases). The CDR3 is 12 amino acids. Trimming took off 4 bases at V and 7 bases at J, with 11 bases between the two ends. Germline V gene data show CDR1 as SGHTA and CDR2 as FQGTGA. The CDR3 coding sequence is TGTGCCAGCAGCTCCCCCGGGGGAGAGCAGTACTTC. Protein sequence: CASSSPGGEQYF.

The chain uses TRBV7-8 and TRBJ2-1; TRBD1 aligns across 8 bases. This CDR3 contains 15 residues. Trimming cost V 3 bases and J 8 bases; bases outside gene matches: 9. Germline V gene lookup returns CDR1 SGHVS and CDR2 FQNEAQ. The CDR3 region is CASSFRQGKGHEQFF. CDR3 in DNA: TGTGCCAGCAGCTTCAGACAGGGGAAAGGTCATGAGCAGTTCTTC. Variable domain in full (rest from reference TRBV7-8 and TRBJ2-1): GAGVSQSPRYKVAKRGQDVALRCDPISGHVSLFWYQQALGQGPEFLTYFQNEAQLDKSGLPSDRFFAERPEGSVSTLKIQRTQQEDSAVYLCASSFRQGKGHEQFFGPGTRLTVL.

V is TRBV7-2 and J is TRBJ1-1; D might be TRBD1 (5 bases). This CDR3 has 13 amino acids. Trimming left V 0 bases short and J 8 bases short, with 10 bases between. The V gene's germline CDR1 is SGHTA and CDR2 FQGNSA. The chain's CDR3 is CASSLAVRAEAFF. Written as DNA, the CDR3 is TGTGCCAGCAGCTTAGCTGTCAGGGCCGAAGCTTTCTTT.

This chain links TRBV4-2 with TRBJ1-4, with 7 bases lining up with TRBD1. The V gene end was trimmed by 10 bases and the J gene end by 2 bases; junction bases not matched to a gene: 4. In germline, CDR1 is LGHNA, CDR2 YNFKEQ. The CDR3 extends over 13 amino acids. The CDR3, as DNA: TGTGCCACCCAGGGACAGACTAATGAAAAACTGTTTTTT. Its protein is CATQGQTNEKLFF.

V is TRBV5-8 and J is TRBJ1-2; D is undetermined. The CDR3 contains 14 residues. The V gene lost 2 bases and the J gene lost 4 bases, with 12 bases spanning the gap. Germline CDR1 is SGHTS and CDR2 is YDEGEE. CDR3 coding DNA: TGTGCCAGCAGCTTCACGGGATTGCGCTATGGCTACACCTTC. This codes for CASSFTGLRYGYTF.

The rearrangement links TRBV5-1 to TRBJ1-5; D not certain. Germline V gene data show CDR1 as SGHRS and CDR2 as YFSETQ. CDR3 length equals 14 residues. Trimming shortened V by 0 bases and J by 0 bases, and 4 bases separated the two germline ends. CDR3 in DNA: TGCGCCAGCAGCTTGGAGAGTAGCAATCAGCCCCAGCATTTT. Residues: CASSLESSNQPQHF.

The chain couples TRBV5-8 to TRBJ2-3; D gene ambiguous. The germline V gene has CDR1 SGHTS and CDR2 YDEGEE. Between the trimmed V and J ends, which lost 0 bases and 1 base, there was a span of 12 bases. The CDR3 covers 16 residues. The CDR3 here is CASSLGVPIGTDTQYF. In DNA, the CDR3 is TGTGCCAGCAGCTTGGGTGTCCCCATTGGCACAGATACGCAGTATTTT.

The V gene is TRBV6-1, the J gene TRBJ1-1; possibly TRBD1 for D (6 bases). The CDR3 consists of 13 residues. V gave up 7 bases and J gave up 2 bases, with 11 bases separating them. Germline V gives CDR1 MNHNS, CDR2 SASEGT. CDR3 in amino acids: CASKQGINTEAFF. The CDR3 DNA follows: TGTGCCAGCAAGCAGGGGATCAACACTGAAGCTTTCTTT.

V usage is TRBV30 and J usage is TRBJ2-7; TRBD1 matches 9 bases. V gave up 5 bases and J gave up 4 bases; unmatched junction bases: 3. The CDR3 spans 12 residues. CDR1 is GTSNPN, CDR2 SVGIG, per germline (reference sequence). The CDR3 bases are TGTGCCTGGGGGGACAGGGAGTACGAGCAGTACTTC. Translated: CAWGDREYEQYF.

CDR3 coding DNA: TGTGCCAGCAGCGCCCTGCGGGGTCACAATGAGCAGTTCTTC. Protein product: CASSALRGHNEQFF. This chain uses TRBV9 with TRBJ2-1; TRBD2 might be the D (6 bases). CDR1 is SGDLS, CDR2 YYNGEE, per germline. V lost 3 bases and J lost 5, with 12 bases in between. The CDR3 spans 14 residues.

This chain links TRBV7-9 with TRBJ2-3; TRBD1 matches at 7 bases. There are 15 residues in the CDR3. The V segment lost 1 base and the J segment 1 base; nucleotides outside the gene matches: 2. The germline V gene encodes CDR1 SEHNR and CDR2 FQNEAQ (reference sequence). The CDR3 DNA is TGTGCCAGCAGCTTAGACAGGGGTGGCACAGATACGCAGTATTTT. This gives the protein CASSLDRGGTDTQYF. Variable domain in full (rest from reference TRBV7-9 and TRBJ2-3): DTGVSQNPRHKITKRGQNVTFRCDPISEHNRLYWYRQTLGQGPEFLTYFQNEAQLEKSRLLSDRFSAERPKGSFSTLEIQRTEQGDSAMYLCASSLDRGGTDTQYFGPGTRLTVL.

V usage is TRBV6-5 and J usage is TRBJ2-3; weak D call: TRBD1 (6 bases). The germline gives CDR1 MNHEY, CDR2 SVGAGI. The CDR3 length is 13 residues. V gave up 6 bases and J gave up 4 bases, with 11 bases separating them. DNA for the CDR3: TGTGCCAGCAGGAGAACAGGGTCAGATACGCAGTATTTT. It is translated as CASRRTGSDTQYF.

This sequence joins TRBV5-1 and TRBJ1-1, with TRBD1 matching over 7 bases. The ends lost 4 bases at V and 0 bases at J; junction bases unmatched: 6. This CDR3 contains 15 residues. From germline, CDR1 is SGHRS and CDR2 YFSETQ. The CDR3 nucleotides are TGCGCCAGCAGCGGAAGGGACAGCTTGAACACTGAAGCTTTCTTT. This codes for CASSGRDSLNTEAFF.

The genes are TRBV5-1 and TRBJ2-7; D is perhaps TRBD1 (5 bases). Germline CDR1 reads SGHRS; CDR2 reads YFSETQ. Trimming cost V 0 bases and J 0 bases, with 7 bases left between them. The CDR3 contains 14 residues. CDR3 in amino acids: CASSLGRGSYEQYF. Here the CDR3 DNA reads TGCGCCAGCAGCTTGGGTAGGGGCTCCTACGAGCAGTACTTC.

The J gene is TRBJ1-3, the V gene TRBV19; 9 positions agree with TRBD1. Germline trimming cut 8 bases from V and 4 bases from J; bases unmatched to any gene: 9. The CDR3 runs to 15 residues. CDR1 is LNHDA, CDR2 SQIVND, per germline (reference sequence). CDR3 protein: CASRDRATGGNTIYF. In DNA form, the CDR3 reads TGTGCCAGTCGGGACAGGGCAACTGGCGGAAACACCATATATTTT.

This clone was counted only a few times. The chain joins TRBV7-6 to TRBJ2-2; possibly TRBD2 for D (5 bases). Germline V lookup: CDR1 SGHVS, CDR2 FNYEAQ. This CDR3 is 16 amino acids long. Trimming cost V 4 bases and J 1 base, with 13 bases left between them. The chain's CDR3 is CASSYMAGQNTGELFF. The CDR3 DNA sequence: TGTGCCAGCAGCTATATGGCGGGTCAGAACACCGGGGAGCTGTTTTTT.

CDR3 sequence reads: CASSRSGIETQYF. The CDR3 coding sequence is TGTGCCAGCAGCCGTAGCGGGATTGAGACCCAGTACTTC. The chain combines TRBV6-5 with TRBJ2-5; 8 bases agree with TRBD2. J was trimmed by 5 bases and V by 6 bases; bases with no gene match: 5. The germline V gene has CDR1 MNHEY and CDR2 SVGAGI. The CDR3 totals 13 residues.

This chain connects TRBV28 to TRBJ2-1, with D tentatively TRBD2 (5 bases). Germline V gives CDR1 MDHEN, CDR2 SYDVKM. The V gene lost 2 bases and the J gene lost 0 bases, with 14 bases spanning the gap. The CDR3 has 17 amino acids. DNA of the CDR3: TGTGCCAGCAGTTTAGGGGTAGCGTTAAGCTCCTACAATGAGCAGTTCTTC. Protein: CASSLGVALSSYNEQFF.

The V gene is TRBV14, the J gene TRBJ1-1, with D perhaps TRBD1 (5 bases). CDR3 length equals 17 residues. The ends were cut back, 6 bases at V and 1 base at J, with 21 bases in the middle. The germline V gene has CDR1 SGHDN and CDR2 FVKESK. CDR3 sequence: CASRVKREGLRNTEAFF. The CDR3 nucleotides are TGTGCCAGCAGGGTAAAAAGGGAGGGACTTAGGAACACTGAAGCTTTCTTT.